This section outlines one TCR beta chain sequence together with its context. Enrolled through a virtual design, the participants were between 18 and 89 years of age and came from about two dozen US areas. Participant-reported clinical history was the basis for cohort assignment. The germline V gene encodes CDR1 SNHLY and CDR2 FYNNEI. V trimming: 9 bases; J trimming: 5 bases; junction bases outside the gene matches: 12. This CDR3 region has 15 residues. Original processing notes: Amplification of reference gene primers provided the estimated nucleated cell counts. Method: immunoSEQ multiplex PCR; TCRdb's copy keeps in-frame clones and lacks some. From that table come the V and J calls and clone size; the DNA was used to work out D and trimming. The sample shows hundreds of thousands of clones, around nine tenths of them seen only once. This entry is derived from a study of blood T cell repertoires in COVID-19.

This chain uses TRBV2 with TRBJ1-4; 7 nucleotides align to TRBD1. What was sequenced was PBMCs or T cells enriched from blood (not recorded which). The clonotype originates from a woman aged 25-40 years who had recovered from COVID-19. CDR3 sequence: CARHKEGTENEKLFF. In nucleotides, the CDR3 is TGTGCCAGGCATAAAGAGGGGACAGAGAATGAAAAACTGTTTTTT.